The 25 T cell receptor beta chains given below trace back to one sample, sequenced in a study of T cell responses to AZD1222 COVID-19 vaccine. Using immunoSEQ multiplex PCR, the repertoire was profiled, and TCRdb retains in-frame clones only, with some absent. The table records about 84,000 clones, around 84% of them present only once. This sample comprised peripheral blood, obtained 28 days after the second AZD1222 dose. The receptor set was obtained from an adult who received the AZD1222 COVID-19 vaccine.

The chain uses TRBV5-1 and TRBJ1-4; D is possibly TRBD1 (5 bases). Germline lookup yields CDR1 SGHRS and CDR2 YFSETQ. V was cut by 4 bases and J by 8 bases, with 21 bases left in between. There are 16 residues in the CDR3. CDR3 nucleotide sequence: TGCGCCAGCAGCCGTGTCGGGGGGACCAGTACCGAAAAACTGTTTTTT. Protein: CASSRVGGTSTEKLFF.

This chain links TRBV5-6 with TRBJ2-2; D is perhaps TRBD1 (6 bases). This CDR3 has 17 amino acids. The V end was cut by 0 bases, the J end by 5 bases, with 17 bases between. From germline, CDR1 is SGHDT and CDR2 YYEEEE. CDR3 sequence reads: CASSLAVGTSGTGELFF. DNA of the CDR3: TGTGCCAGCAGCTTGGCCGTCGGGACATCGGGGACCGGGGAGCTGTTTTTT.

The chain has TRBV5-8 and TRBJ2-1, with 10 bases fitting TRBD2. J gave up 6 bases and V 4 bases, and 10 bases lay outside the gene matches. The CDR3 sequence is 16 residues long. Germline values: CDR1 SGHTS, CDR2 YDEGEE. CDR3 residues: CASSIRGTSVTNEQFF. The CDR3 coding sequence is TGTGCCAGCAGCATTCGTGGGACTAGCGTGACCAATGAGCAGTTCTTC.

This sequence joins TRBV30 and TRBJ2-7, with D possibly matching TRBD2 (6 bases). V was pared by 4 bases and J by 0 bases, with 22 bases between. Germline V gene lookup returns CDR1 GTSNPN and CDR2 SVGIG (reference sequence). The CDR3 covers 17 residues. CDR3 coding DNA: TGTGCCTGGAAGGGCCTTCCCCGGGACTCTTACTCCTACGAGCAGTACTTC. This codes for CAWKGLPRDSYSYEQYF.

This sequence joins TRBV10-1 and TRBJ2-3, with TRBD2 matching 13 bases. This CDR3 comprises 17 residues. Germline V gene data show CDR1 as WNHNN and CDR2 as SYGVQD (reference sequence). V dropped 0 bases and J dropped 4; count of bases not matched to a gene: 4. CDR3 sequence: CASSESPGLAGSDTQYF. The CDR3 DNA sequence: TGCGCCAGCAGTGAGTCACCGGGACTAGCGGGGTCAGATACGCAGTATTTT.

This clone was found once. The chain links TRBV6-5 to TRBJ1-5; D not certain. Germline V gives CDR1 MNHEY, CDR2 SVGAGI. The CDR3 has 15 amino acids. The V and J ends lost 0 bases and 6 bases respectively, with 12 bases between them. The CDR3 here is CASSYSVAGGQPQHF. CDR3 DNA: TGTGCCAGCAGTTACTCAGTGGCAGGAGGTCAGCCCCAGCATTTT.

The gene calls are TRBV5-1 and TRBJ2-7; 8 bases map to TRBD1. The CDR3 is 13 amino acids. J was trimmed by 4 bases and V by 4 bases; bases with no gene match: 4. The germline V gene has CDR1 SGHRS and CDR2 YFSETQ. The CDR3 spells CASSADRGYEQYF. In nucleotides, the CDR3 is TGCGCCAGCAGCGCCGACAGGGGTTACGAGCAGTACTTC.

CDR3 sequence reads: CSVGGAQETQYF. The CDR3 DNA reads TGCAGCGTTGGGGGGGCCCAAGAGACCCAGTACTTC. V is TRBV29-1 and J is TRBJ2-5; TRBD1 or TRBD2 may be the D gene (6 bases each). V lost 4 bases, J lost 1 base, and 7 bases lay in between. Germline V lookup: CDR1 SQVTM, CDR2 ANQGSEA. The CDR3 extends over 12 amino acids.

The chain has TRBV5-1 and TRBJ1-3; D remains unclear. Between the trimmed V and J ends, which lost 0 bases and 0 bases, there was a span of 13 bases. The CDR3 runs to 17 residues. From germline, CDR1 is SGHRS and CDR2 YFSETQ. The CDR3 spells CASSLASGSTSGNTIYF. In nucleotides, the CDR3 is TGCGCCAGCAGCTTGGCTTCGGGCAGTACCTCTGGAAACACCATATATTTT.

This rearrangement joins TRBV5-1 to TRBJ2-7, with TRBD1 matching over 10 bases. The junction had 6 bases not matched to a gene; V was cut back by 3 bases and J by 6 bases. There are 14 residues in the CDR3. Germline CDR1 is SGHRS and CDR2 is YFSETQ. The CDR3 DNA reads as TGCGCCAGCAGCTGGGGACAGGGGCTAGGCGAGCAGTACTTC. Its translation is CASSWGQGLGEQYF.

This clone has a handful of counts. The chain couples TRBV7-2 to TRBJ2-2; a possible D gene is TRBD2 (6 bases). Per germline, CDR1 SGHTA and CDR2 FQGNSA. This CDR3 is 15 amino acids long. V was clipped by 1 base and J by 3 bases, with 9 bases between them. Here the CDR3 DNA reads TGTGCCAGCAGCTTAGATGGGGGGTACACCGGGGAGCTGTTTTTT. Translation: CASSLDGGYTGELFF.

The chain is built from TRBV13 and TRBJ2-1, with TRBD2 matching 7 bases. The CDR3 length is 16 residues. The germline V gene encodes CDR1 PRHDT and CDR2 FYEKMQ (reference sequence). V shed 5 bases and J 12 bases; nucleotides not matched to a gene: 19. The CDR3 loop is CASSPPWAGEVTVQFF. CDR3 DNA: TGTGCCAGCAGCCCCCCATGGGCGGGAGAGGTAACCGTGCAGTTCTTC.

The gene calls are TRBV20-1 and TRBJ2-1; tentative D call: TRBD2 (7 bases). Trimming left V 5 bases short and J 13 bases short, with 15 bases between. The CDR3 is 11 residues long. Germline assignment: CDR1 DFQATT and CDR2 SNEGSKA (reference sequence). This CDR3 reads CSASRGGTQFF. CDR3 in DNA: TGCAGTGCTTCAAGGGGGGGGACTCAGTTCTTC.

The chain couples TRBV28 to TRBJ1-1; D is unclear. CDR3 size: 15 residues. Germline CDR1 MDHEN, CDR2 SYDVKM. V lost 5 bases to trimming and J lost 1 base, with 14 bases between them. Written as DNA, the CDR3 is TGTGCCAGCAGTCCCTTTAGGATGGAGAACACTGAAGCTTTCTTT. As protein: CASSPFRMENTEAFF.

The chain recombines TRBV4-2 with TRBJ2-1; no clear D. V lost 0 bases and J 6 bases, leaving 9 bases between the germline ends. The V gene's germline CDR1 is LGHNA and CDR2 YNFKEQ. The CDR3 totals 14 residues. This chain's CDR3 is CASSQEFASNEQFF. The DNA of the CDR3 is TGTGCCAGCAGCCAAGAATTCGCTAGCAATGAGCAGTTCTTC.

This sequence joins TRBV5-1 and TRBJ1-2, with unresolved D. Between the trimmed V and J ends, which lost 1 base and 3 bases, there was a span of 22 bases. CDR1 is SGHRS and CDR2 is YFSETQ in the germline V gene. The CDR3 loop spans 18 amino acids. CDR3 bases: TGCGCCAGCAGCTTGTTCGGGCAGAAGTCCGATTTCTACTATGGCTACACCTTC. Translated: CASSLFGQKSDFYYGYTF.

The V and J genes are TRBV30 and TRBJ2-3; 9 positions agree with TRBD2. Per the germline V gene, CDR1 is GTSNPN and CDR2 is SVGIG (reference sequence). This CDR3 has 14 amino acids. V trimming: 5 bases; J trimming: 4 bases; junction bases outside the gene matches: 7. The CDR3 region has the DNA TGTGCCTGGGTCTCAGCGGGGGGTGCAGATACGCAGTATTTT. Translation gives CAWVSAGGADTQYF.

The chain links TRBV30 to TRBJ1-4, with D possibly being TRBD1 (6 bases). V lost 5 bases, J lost 10 bases, and 17 bases lay in between. The CDR3 extends over 13 amino acids. Per germline, CDR1 GTSNPN and CDR2 SVGIG (reference sequence). The CDR3 sequence is CAWETGGLGKLFF. The CDR3 bases are TGTGCCTGGGAGACAGGAGGGCTCGGAAAACTGTTTTTT.

The chain combines TRBV7-9 with TRBJ2-7; D gene uncertain. Germline CDR1 reads SEHNR; CDR2 reads FQNEAQ (reference sequence). Trimming stripped 1 base from V and 1 base from J, with 11 bases between. CDR3 length equals 15 residues. This CDR3 is CASSLGAATSYEQYF. The DNA for the CDR3 is TGTGCCAGCAGCTTAGGGGCAGCCACTTCCTACGAGCAGTACTTC.

The chain couples TRBV29-1 to TRBJ2-7; D remains unclear. The germline CDR1 and CDR2 sequences are SQVTM and ANQGSEA. With 4 bases removed from V and 2 bases from J, the gap between germline ends came to 9 bases. The CDR3 is made up of 12 amino acids. The CDR3 region is CSVALQTYEQYF. The CDR3 nucleotides read TGCAGCGTTGCCCTCCAAACCTACGAGCAGTACTTC.

The chain couples TRBV10-1 to TRBJ1-1; possibly TRBD1 for D (5 bases). Between the trimmed V and J ends, which lost 6 bases and 6 bases, there was a span of 23 bases. The germline gives CDR1 WNHNN, CDR2 SYGVQD (reference sequence). CDR3 length: 16 residues. The CDR3 is CASSAVGTAIGAEAFF. Here the CDR3 DNA reads TGCGCCAGCAGCGCTGTCGGGACCGCCATAGGAGCTGAAGCTTTCTTT.

CDR3 DNA: TGTGCCAGCGAAACCAGCGGAACAGGGGGCTTCGGACATATAGCCAAAAACATTCAGTACTTC. Translating gives CASETSGTGGFGHIAKNIQYF. The chain has TRBV28 and TRBJ2-4, with 9 bases fitting TRBD1. J lost 0 bases, V lost 8 bases, and 23 bases had no gene match. Germline V CDR1 and CDR2: MDHEN, SYDVKM. CDR3 length: 21 residues.

This clone was counted a single time. The J gene is TRBJ2-2, the V gene TRBV28, with 9 bases lining up with TRBD1. Per germline, CDR1 MDHEN and CDR2 SYDVKM. V dropped 7 bases and J dropped 5; count of bases not matched to a gene: 8. The CDR3 covers 15 residues. The CDR3 sequence is CASTGTGSGTGELFF. CDR3 DNA sequence: TGTGCCAGCACCGGGACAGGGTCCGGGACCGGGGAGCTGTTTTTT.

V usage is TRBV7-2 and J usage is TRBJ1-6, with a tentative D call TRBD1 (5 bases). Germline-derived CDR1 and CDR2 are SGHTA and FQGNSA. The CDR3 covers 16 residues. Deletions cut 5 bases from V and 10 bases from J, with 21 bases between. CDR3 sequence reads: CASSPQGAPSASPLHF. The CDR3 DNA reads as TGTGCCAGCAGCCCCCAAGGGGCTCCCTCGGCCTCACCCCTCCACTTT. The whole variable domain, remainder taken from reference TRBV7-2 and TRBJ1-6, is GAGVSQSPSNKVTEKGKDVELRCDPISGHTALYWYRQSLGQGLEFLIYFQGNSAPDKSGLPSDRFSAERTGGSVSTLTIQRTQQEDSAVYLCASSPQGAPSASPLHFGNGTRLTVT.

The chain combines TRBV30 with TRBJ1-5; the D is unclear. CDR1 and CDR2 from the germline V gene are GTSNPN and SVGIG (reference sequence). CDR3 length: 13 amino acids. Trimming cost V 1 base and J 0 bases, with 4 bases left between them. CDR3 sequence (DNA): TGTGCCTGGAGTGCCCATAGCAATCAGCCCCAGCATTTT. It yields the protein CAWSAHSNQPQHF.